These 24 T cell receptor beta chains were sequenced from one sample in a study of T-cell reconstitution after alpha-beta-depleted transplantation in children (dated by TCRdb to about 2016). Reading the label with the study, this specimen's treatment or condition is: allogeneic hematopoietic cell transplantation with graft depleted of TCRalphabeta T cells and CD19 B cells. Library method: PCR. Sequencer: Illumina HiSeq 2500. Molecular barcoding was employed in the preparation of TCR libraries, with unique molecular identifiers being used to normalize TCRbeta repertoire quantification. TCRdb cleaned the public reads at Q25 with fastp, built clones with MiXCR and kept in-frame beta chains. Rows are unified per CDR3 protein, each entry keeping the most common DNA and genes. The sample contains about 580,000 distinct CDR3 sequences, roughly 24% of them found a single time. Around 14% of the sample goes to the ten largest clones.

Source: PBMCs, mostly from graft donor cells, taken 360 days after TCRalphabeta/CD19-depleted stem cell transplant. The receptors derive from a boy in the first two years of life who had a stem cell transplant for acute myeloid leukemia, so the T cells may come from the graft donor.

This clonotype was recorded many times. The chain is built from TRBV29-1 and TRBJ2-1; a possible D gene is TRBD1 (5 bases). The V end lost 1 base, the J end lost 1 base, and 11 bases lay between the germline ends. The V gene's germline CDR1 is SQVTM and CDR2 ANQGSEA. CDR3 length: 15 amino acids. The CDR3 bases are TGCAGCGTTGAAGGGAAGGGGCCTTCCTACAATGAGCAGTTCTTC. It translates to CSVEGKGPSYNEQFF.

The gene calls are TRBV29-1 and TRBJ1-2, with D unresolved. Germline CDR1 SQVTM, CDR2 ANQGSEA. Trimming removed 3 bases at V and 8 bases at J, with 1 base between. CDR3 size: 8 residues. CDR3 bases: TGCAGCGTTGAGGGCTACACCTTC. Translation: CSVEGYTF.

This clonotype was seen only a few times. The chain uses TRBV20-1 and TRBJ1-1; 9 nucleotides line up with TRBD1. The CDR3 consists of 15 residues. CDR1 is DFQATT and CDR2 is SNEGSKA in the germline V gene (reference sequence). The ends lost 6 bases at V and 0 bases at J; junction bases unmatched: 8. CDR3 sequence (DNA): TGCAGTGCCTTAACCGGGACAGGGATGAACACTGAAGCTTTCTTT. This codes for CSALTGTGMNTEAFF.

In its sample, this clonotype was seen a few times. The CDR3 spells CASSQDPQWTSGTGELFF. CDR3 bases: TGCGCCAGCAGCCAAGACCCCCAATGGACTAGCGGAACCGGGGAGCTGTTTTTT. V is TRBV4-3 and J is TRBJ2-2; 10 bases agree with TRBD2. Unmatched junction bases numbered 9, after V lost 0 bases and J lost 5 bases. Germline CDR1 LGHNA, CDR2 YSLEER. This CDR3 contains 18 residues.

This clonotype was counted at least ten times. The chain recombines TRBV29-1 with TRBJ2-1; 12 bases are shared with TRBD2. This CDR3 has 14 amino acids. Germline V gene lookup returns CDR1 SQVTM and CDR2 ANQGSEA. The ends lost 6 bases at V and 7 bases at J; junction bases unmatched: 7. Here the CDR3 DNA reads TGCAGCGTCCTTTGGACTAGCGGGGTAAATGAGCAGTTCTTC. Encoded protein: CSVLWTSGVNEQFF.

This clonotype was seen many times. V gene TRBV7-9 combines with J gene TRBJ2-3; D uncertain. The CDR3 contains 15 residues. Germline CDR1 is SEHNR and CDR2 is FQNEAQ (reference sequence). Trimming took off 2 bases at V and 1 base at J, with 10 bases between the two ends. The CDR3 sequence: CASSLHGWGTDTQYF. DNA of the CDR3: TGTGCCAGCAGCTTACATGGTTGGGGCACAGATACGCAGTATTTT.

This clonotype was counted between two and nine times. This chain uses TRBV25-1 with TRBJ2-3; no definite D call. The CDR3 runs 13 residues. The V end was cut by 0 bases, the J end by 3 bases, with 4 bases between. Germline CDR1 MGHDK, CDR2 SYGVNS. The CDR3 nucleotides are TGTGCCAGCAGTGAATATGGGACAGATACGCAGTATTTT. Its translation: CASSEYGTDTQYF.

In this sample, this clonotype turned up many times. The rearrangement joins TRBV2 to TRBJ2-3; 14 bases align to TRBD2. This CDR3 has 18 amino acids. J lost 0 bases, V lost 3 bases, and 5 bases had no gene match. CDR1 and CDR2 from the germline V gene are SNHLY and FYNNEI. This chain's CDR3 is CASSDWTSGGQSTDTQYF. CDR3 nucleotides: TGTGCCAGCAGTGATTGGACTAGCGGGGGGCAAAGCACAGATACGCAGTATTTT.

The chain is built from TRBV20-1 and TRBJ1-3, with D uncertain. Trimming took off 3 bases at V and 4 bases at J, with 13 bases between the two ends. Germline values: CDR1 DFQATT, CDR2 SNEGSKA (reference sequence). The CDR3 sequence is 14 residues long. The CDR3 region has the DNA TGCAGTGCTAGTAATATGGGTGGGGGAAACACCATATATTTT. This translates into CSASNMGGGNTIYF.

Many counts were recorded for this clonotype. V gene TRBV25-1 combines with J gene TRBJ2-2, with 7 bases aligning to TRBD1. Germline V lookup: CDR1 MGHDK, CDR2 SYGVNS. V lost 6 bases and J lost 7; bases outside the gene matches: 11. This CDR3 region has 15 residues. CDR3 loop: CASRRVGTEHGELFF. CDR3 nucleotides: TGTGCCAGCAGGAGAGTAGGGACAGAACACGGGGAGCTGTTTTTT.

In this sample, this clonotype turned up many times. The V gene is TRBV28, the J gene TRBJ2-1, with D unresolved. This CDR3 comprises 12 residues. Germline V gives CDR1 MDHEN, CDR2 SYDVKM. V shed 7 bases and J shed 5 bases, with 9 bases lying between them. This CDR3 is CASNLEHNEQFF. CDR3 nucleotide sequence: TGTGCCAGCAACCTAGAGCACAATGAGCAGTTCTTC.

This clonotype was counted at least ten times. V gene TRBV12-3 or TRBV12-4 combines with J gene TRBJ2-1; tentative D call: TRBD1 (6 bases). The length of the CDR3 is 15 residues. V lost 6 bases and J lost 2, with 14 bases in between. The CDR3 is CASSPQGDPYNEQFF. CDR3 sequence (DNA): TGTGCCAGCAGCCCACAGGGAGATCCCTACAATGAGCAGTTCTTC.

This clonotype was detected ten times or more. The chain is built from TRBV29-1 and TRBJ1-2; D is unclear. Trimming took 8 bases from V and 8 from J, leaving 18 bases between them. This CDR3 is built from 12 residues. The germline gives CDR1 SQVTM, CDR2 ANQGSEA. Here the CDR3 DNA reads TGCAGCTCCCGCGCCGCCGGCGAGGGCTACACCTTC. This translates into CSSRAAGEGYTF.

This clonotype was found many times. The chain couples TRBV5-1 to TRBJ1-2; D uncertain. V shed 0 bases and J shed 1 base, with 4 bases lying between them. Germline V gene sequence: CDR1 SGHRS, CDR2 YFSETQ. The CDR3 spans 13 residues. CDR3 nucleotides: TGCGCCAGCAGCTTGGACGTTAACTATGGCTACACCTTC. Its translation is CASSLDVNYGYTF.

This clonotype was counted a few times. CDR3: CASSQEGTSGSWEQFF. The CDR3 DNA is TGCGCCAGCAGCCAAGAGGGGACTAGCGGGTCTTGGGAGCAGTTCTTC. The rearrangement uses TRBV4-3 and TRBJ2-1, with TRBD2 identical over 12 bases. The junction had 7 bases not matched to a gene; V was cut back by 0 bases and J by 10 bases. The germline V gene has CDR1 LGHNA and CDR2 YSLEER. The CDR3 has 16 amino acids.

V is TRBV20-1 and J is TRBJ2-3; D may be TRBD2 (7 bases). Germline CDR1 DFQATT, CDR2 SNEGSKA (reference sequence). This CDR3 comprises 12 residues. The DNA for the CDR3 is TGCAGCGGGGGGCAGTTCACAGATACGCAGTATTTT. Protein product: CSGGQFTDTQYF.

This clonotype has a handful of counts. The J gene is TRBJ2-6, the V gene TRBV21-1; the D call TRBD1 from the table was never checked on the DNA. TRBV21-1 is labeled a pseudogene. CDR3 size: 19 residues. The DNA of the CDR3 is TGTGCCAGCAGCAAATTCACAGGGGGCCTGAGCTCTGGGGCCAACGTCCTGACTTTC. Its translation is CASSKFTGGLSSGANVLTF.

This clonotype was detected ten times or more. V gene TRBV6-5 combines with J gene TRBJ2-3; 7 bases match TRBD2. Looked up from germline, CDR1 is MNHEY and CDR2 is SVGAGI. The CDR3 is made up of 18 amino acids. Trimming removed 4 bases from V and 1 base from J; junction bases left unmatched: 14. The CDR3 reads CASSLHPRVLAGTDTQYF. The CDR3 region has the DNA TGTGCCAGCAGTTTGCACCCTCGGGTGCTAGCGGGCACAGATACGCAGTATTTT.

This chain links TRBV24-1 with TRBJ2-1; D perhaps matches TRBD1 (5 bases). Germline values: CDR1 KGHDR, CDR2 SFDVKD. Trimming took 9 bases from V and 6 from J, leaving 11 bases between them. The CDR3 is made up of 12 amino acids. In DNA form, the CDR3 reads TGTGCCACCGAGCAGGGTGGCAATGAGCAGTTCTTC. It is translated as CATEQGGNEQFF.

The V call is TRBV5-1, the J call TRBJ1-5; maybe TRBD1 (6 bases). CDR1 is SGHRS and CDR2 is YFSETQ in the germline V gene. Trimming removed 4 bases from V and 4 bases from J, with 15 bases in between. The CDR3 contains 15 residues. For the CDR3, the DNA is TGCGCCAGCAGCCTCGGGGACACCTTAAATCAGCCCCAGCATTTT. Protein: CASSLGDTLNQPQHF. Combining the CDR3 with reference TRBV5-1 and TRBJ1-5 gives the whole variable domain KAGVTQTPRYLIKTRGQQVTLSCSPISGHRSVSWYQQTPGQGLQFLFEYFSETQRNKGNFPGRFSGRQFSNSRSEMNVSTLELGDSALYLCASSLGDTLNQPQHFGDGTRLSIL.

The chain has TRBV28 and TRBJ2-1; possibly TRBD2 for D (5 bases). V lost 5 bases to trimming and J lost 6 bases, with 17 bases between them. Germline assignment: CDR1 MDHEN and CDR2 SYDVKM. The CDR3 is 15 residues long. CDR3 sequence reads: CASSPDPLGGNEQFF. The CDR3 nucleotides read TGTGCCAGCAGTCCTGACCCGCTAGGAGGCAATGAGCAGTTCTTC.

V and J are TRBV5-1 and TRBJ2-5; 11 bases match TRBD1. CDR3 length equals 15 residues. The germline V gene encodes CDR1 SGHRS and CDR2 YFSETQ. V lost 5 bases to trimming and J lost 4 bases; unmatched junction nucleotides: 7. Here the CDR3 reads CASRPGQGAGETQYF. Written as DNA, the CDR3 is TGCGCCAGCAGGCCCGGACAGGGGGCAGGAGAGACCCAGTACTTC.

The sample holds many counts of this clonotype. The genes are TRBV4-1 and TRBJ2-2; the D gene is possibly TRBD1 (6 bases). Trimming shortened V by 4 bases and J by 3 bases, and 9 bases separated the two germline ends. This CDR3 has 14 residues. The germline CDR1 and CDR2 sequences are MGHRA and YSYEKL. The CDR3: CASSLRGYTGELFF. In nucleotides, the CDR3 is TGCGCCAGCAGCCTGAGGGGGTACACCGGGGAGCTGTTTTTT.

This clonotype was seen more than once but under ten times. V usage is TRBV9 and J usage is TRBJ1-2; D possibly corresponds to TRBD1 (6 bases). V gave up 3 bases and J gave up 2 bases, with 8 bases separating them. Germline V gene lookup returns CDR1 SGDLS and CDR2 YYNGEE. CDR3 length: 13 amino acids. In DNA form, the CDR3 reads TGTGCCAGCAGCGCACAGGGCAACTATGGCTACACCTTC. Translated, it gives CASSAQGNYGYTF. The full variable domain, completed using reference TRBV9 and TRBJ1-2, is DSGVTQTPKHLITATGQRVTLRCSPRSGDLSVYWYQQSLDQGLQFLIQYYNGEERAKGNILERFSAQQFPDLHSELNLSSLELGDSALYFCASSAQGNYGYTFGSGTRLTVV.